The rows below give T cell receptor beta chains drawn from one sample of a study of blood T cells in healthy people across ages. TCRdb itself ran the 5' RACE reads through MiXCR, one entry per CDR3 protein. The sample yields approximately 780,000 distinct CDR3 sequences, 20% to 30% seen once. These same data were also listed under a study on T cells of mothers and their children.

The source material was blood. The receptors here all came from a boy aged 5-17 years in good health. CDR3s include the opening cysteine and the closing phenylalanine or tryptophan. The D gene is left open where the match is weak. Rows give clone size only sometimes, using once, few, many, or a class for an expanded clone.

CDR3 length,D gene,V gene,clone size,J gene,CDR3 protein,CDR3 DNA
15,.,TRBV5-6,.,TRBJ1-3,CASSRPGGLRNTIYF,TGTGCCAGCAGCCGACCGGGGGGGCTCCGGAACACCATATATTTT
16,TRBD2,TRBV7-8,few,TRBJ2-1,CASSERLAGNYDEQFF,TGTGCCAGCAGCGAAAGACTAGCGGGAAACTACGATGAGCAGTTCTTC
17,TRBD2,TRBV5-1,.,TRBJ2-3,CASSLVPSGSTLDTQYF,TGCGCCAGCAGCTTGGTTCCTAGCGGGTCGACCTTAGATACGCAGTATTTT
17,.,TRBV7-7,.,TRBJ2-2,CASSLGPAGSNTGELFF,TGTGCTAGCAGCTTAGGGCCTGCGGGGTCGAACACCGGGGAGCTGTTTTTT
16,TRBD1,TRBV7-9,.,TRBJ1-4,CASSLTPGTGNEKLFF,TGTGCCAGCAGCCTAACTCCCGGGACAGGGAATGAAAAACTGTTTTTT
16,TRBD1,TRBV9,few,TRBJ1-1,CASSGEQGARSTEAFF,TGTGCCAGCAGCGGTGAACAGGGGGCGCGGAGCACTGAAGCTTTCTTT
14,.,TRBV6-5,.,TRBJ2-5,CASSSPTLRQTQYF,TGCGCCAGCAGTTCCCCGACCCTCAGGCAGACCCAGTACTTC
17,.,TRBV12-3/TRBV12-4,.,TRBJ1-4,CASSRDRRYATNEKLFF,TGTGCCAGCAGCAGGGACCGACGATATGCAACTAATGAAAAACTGTTTTTT
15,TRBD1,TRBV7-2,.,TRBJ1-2,CASSLGTGVDYGYTF,TGTGCCAGCAGCTTGGGGACAGGGGTTGACTATGGCTACACCTTC
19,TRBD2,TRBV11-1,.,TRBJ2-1,CASSPRGRVAGGLYNEQFF,TGTGCCAGCAGCCCGCGGGGGAGAGTAGCGGGGGGCTTATACAATGAGCAGTTCTTC